This section outlines one TCR beta chain sequence together with its context. Antigen specificity is unknown. This table comes from immunoSEQ multiplex PCR, and its TCRdb copy is limited to in-frame clones, with some not included. The table includes 9,500 to 12,000 clones, more than 75% detected once. This record comes from a study of STAT3 mutations in large granular lymphocyte leukemia. This CDR3 comprises 16 residues. The germline gives CDR1 MDHEN, CDR2 SYDVKM. V was cut by 6 bases and J by 0 bases, with 15 bases left in between. General study points: In T-cell large granular lymphocyte leukemia, about half of patients showed multiple immunodominant subclonotypes.

V and J are TRBV28 and TRBJ1-5; D might be TRBD1 (6 bases). The receptor comes from a man aged 60 to 69 with T-cell large granular lymphocyte leukemia. Some clones in this sample may be carry-over from other donors' samples. Sequencing was carried out using peripheral blood mononuclear cells. The CDR3 is CASSRGGRDSNQPQHF. The CDR3 coding sequence is TGTGCCAGCAGCCGAGGGGGGAGGGATAGCAATCAGCCCCAGCATTTT.